This T cell receptor beta chain derives from a study of OX40 agonist ivuxolimab in advanced cancers. Study-wide results and caveats: At 0.1 to 3.0 mg/kg, CD4+ and CD8+ blood T cells expanded clonally by week 6.

In this sample, this clone turned up once. Its target is unknown. TCRdb's copy holds only in-frame clones and misses some; the assay was immunoSEQ multiplex PCR. Of 65,000 to 85,000 clones detected, over 75% appear once; the ten largest clones hold around 6.6%. People who had autoimmune disease history or systemic immunosuppression were excluded. Peripheral blood came from all dose cohorts at three timepoints. Germline-derived CDR1 and CDR2 are SGHTA and FQGNSA. The CDR3 loop spans 13 amino acids. V was cut by 4 bases and J by 6 bases, with 11 bases left in between. The chain links TRBV7-2 to TRBJ2-3; D is ambiguous. The sample in question was CD4+ or CD8+ T cells sorted from blood, obtained in a trial of the OX40 agonist ivuxolimab. The TCR originated in an adult with an advanced solid tumor such as melanoma, head and neck, liver or kidney cancer. CDR3 protein: CASSSLMGDTQYF. In DNA form, the CDR3 reads TGTGCCAGCAGCTCCTTGATGGGGGATACGCAGTATTTT.